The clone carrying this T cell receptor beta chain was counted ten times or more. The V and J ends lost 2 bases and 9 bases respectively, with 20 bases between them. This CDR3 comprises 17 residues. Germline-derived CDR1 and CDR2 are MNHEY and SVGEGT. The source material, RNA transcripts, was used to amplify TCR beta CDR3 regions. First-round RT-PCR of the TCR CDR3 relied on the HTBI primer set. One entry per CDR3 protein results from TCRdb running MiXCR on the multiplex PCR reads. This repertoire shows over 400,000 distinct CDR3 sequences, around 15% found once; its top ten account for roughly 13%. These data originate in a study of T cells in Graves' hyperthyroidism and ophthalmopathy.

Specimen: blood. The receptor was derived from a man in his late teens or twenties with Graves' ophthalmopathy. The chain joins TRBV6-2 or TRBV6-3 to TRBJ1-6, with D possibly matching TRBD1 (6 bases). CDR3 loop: CASSYPGTPGRPSPLHF. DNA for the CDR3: TGTGCCAGCAGTTACCCCGGGACACCCGGCAGGCCTTCACCCCTCCACTTT.